This T cell receptor (beta chain) derives from a study of cytotoxic CD8 clonotypes in ibrutinib-treated CLL. Overall study context: Following a median roughly 12 months of treatment, with a range of 6 to 36, response samples were taken. The sample average was roughly 240,000 productive templates and 100,000 or so productive rearrangements. Findings and caveats of the study: Patients had baseline clonality above age-matched healthy donors, and this clonality moved with circulating CD8+ T-cell counts. The clonality went up when patients responded to ibrutinib and dropped back toward baseline at progression.

Only a few counts were recorded for this clone. Antigen specificity is unknown. Profiled with immunoSEQ multiplex PCR; TCRdb holds only in-frame clones, not every one. Of about 45,000 clones in the sample, about 70% were seen once. The CDR3 is made up of 17 amino acids. V lost 0 bases and J lost 0, with 13 bases in between. CDR1 is SGDLS, CDR2 YYNGEE, per germline. This TCR came from a human donor with chronic lymphocytic leukemia. The chain recombines TRBV9 with TRBJ1-3; D is unresolved. The sequenced sample was PBMCs, obtained after 12 months of ibrutinib treatment. This CDR3 reads CASSVDEWSISGNTIYF. CDR3 DNA: TGTGCCAGCAGCGTAGATGAATGGTCCATCTCTGGAAACACCATATATTTT.